The 2 T cell receptor beta chains below were found in one sample sequenced in a study of fetal regulatory T cell absence and autoimmunity (TCRdb year 2017). Library creation used the immunoSEQ multiplex PCR assay. Entries here come from immuneACCESS through TCRdb and include only in-frame sequences with V and J called. Some clones fail to appear in such tables; in the studies checked, an unresolved V gene covers under half of the shortfall, and the cause of the remainder is unknown. The sample table contains 85,000 to 100,000 clones; only one count was recorded for 55% to 75% of them. Clones ranked in the top ten supply 1.5% to 2.5% of the sample. The sample taken for sequencing was pancreas tissue. These receptors came from a male donor with IPEX syndrome.

This clone was detected only once. This chain links TRBV9 with TRBJ1-2; D is unresolved. Trimming took off 0 bases at V and 5 bases at J, with 11 bases between the two ends. Germline assignment: CDR1 SGDLS and CDR2 YYNGEE. The CDR3 is made up of 14 amino acids. DNA for the CDR3: TGTGCCAGCAGCGTAGGCGTACGGTCTTATGGCTACACCTTC. Amino acids: CASSVGVRSYGYTF.

The rearrangement joins TRBV27 to TRBJ1-2, with TRBD1 as a possible D gene (5 bases). This CDR3 spans 16 amino acids. Trimming pared 5 bases from V and 5 bases from J, leaving 21 bases between. Germline loops: CDR1 MNHEY, CDR2 SMNVEV (reference sequence). CDR3 protein: CASSPQSEDGGYGYTF. The DNA of the CDR3 is TGTGCCAGCAGTCCCCAATCCGAGGACGGGGGGTATGGCTACACCTTC.